Below, one T cell receptor beta chain is given with its context. These data belong to a study of technical replicates of blood from a few donors. Profiled with immunoSEQ multiplex PCR; TCRdb holds only in-frame clones, not every one. The sample records fewer than 90,000 clones, just under 95% being singletons. The CDR3 loop spans 14 amino acids. Trimming took 9 bases from V and 1 from J, leaving 15 bases between them. Germline lookup yields CDR1 LNHDA and CDR2 SQIVND (reference sequence). The origin of this receptor is a human donor in good health. The V and J genes are TRBV19 and TRBJ1-1; D is ambiguous. The material sequenced was T cells isolated from PBMCs. CDR3 region: CASMEVWGNTEAFF. In DNA form, the CDR3 reads TGTGCCAGCATGGAGGTCTGGGGGAACACTGAAGCTTTCTTT.